These 25 T cell receptor beta chains came from one sample sequenced in a study of CD8 T cells in ankylosing spondylitis. The study's findings and limits: Seven or eight highly homologous variants made up a TCR beta motif, and this motif appeared characteristic of ankylosing spondylitis blood.

TCRdb re-called the 5' RACE reads through MiXCR, storing one row per CDR3 protein. Here the sample spans around 490,000 distinct CDR3 sequences, over 4% being singletons. These TCRs are of unknown antigen specificity. Sequenced: blood, either unsorted or a sorted T cell fraction (not recorded which). The receptors come from a male donor with ankylosing spondylitis.

This clonotype was counted between two and nine times. This rearrangement joins TRBV5-4 to TRBJ2-7, with 8 bases identical to TRBD1. This CDR3 has 14 amino acids. Germline-derived CDR1 and CDR2 are SGHNT and YYREEE (reference sequence). Trimming took 3 bases from V and 3 from J; bases not matched to a gene: 5. CDR3 DNA: TGTGCCAGCAGCTCGCGACAGGGGAGCTACGAGCAGTACTTC. It yields the protein CASSSRQGSYEQYF.

The sample holds a few counts of this clonotype. This chain uses TRBV13 with TRBJ2-7; D unresolved. Trimming removed 2 bases at V and 7 bases at J, with 15 bases between. This CDR3 has 14 residues. Germline CDR1 is PRHDT and CDR2 is FYEKMQ (reference sequence). CDR3 region: CASSLRPRSNEQYF. DNA of the CDR3: TGTGCCAGCAGCTTAAGACCCCGTAGTAATGAGCAGTACTTC.

This clonotype has at least ten counts. The chain combines TRBV15 with TRBJ2-7; D might be TRBD2 (7 bases). The germline V gene has CDR1 LNHNV and CDR2 YYDKDF (reference sequence). This CDR3 spans 16 amino acids. V lost 1 base, J lost 5 bases, and 18 bases lay in between. The CDR3 sequence: CATSRGRGGGLNEQYF. The CDR3 DNA sequence: TGTGCCACCAGCAGAGGAAGGGGGGGAGGACTGAACGAGCAGTACTTC.

There are many counts of this clonotype. V is TRBV12-3 or TRBV12-4 and J is TRBJ2-1; D is possibly TRBD2 (5 bases). V was shortened by 6 bases and J by 7 bases, with 13 bases between the two germline ends. This CDR3 has 13 residues. The CDR3 DNA follows: TGTGCCAGCAGGGTCGGGATTTGGAATGAGCAGTTCTTC. This translates into CASRVGIWNEQFF.

This clonotype was recorded many times. This rearrangement joins TRBV27 to TRBJ2-1, with 13 nucleotides matching TRBD2. The CDR3 consists of 16 residues. Germline lookup yields CDR1 MNHEY and CDR2 SMNVEV (reference sequence). Trimming removed 4 bases from V and 7 bases from J; junction bases left unmatched: 7. The CDR3 DNA sequence: TGTGCCAGCAGTTGGACTAGCGGGAGACCACGGAATGAGCAGTTCTTC. Translating it yields CASSWTSGRPRNEQFF.

This clonotype was observed a few times. The chain uses TRBV5-1 and TRBJ2-5; 7 bases match TRBD1. CDR3 length: 15 residues. In germline, CDR1 is SGHRS, CDR2 YFSETQ. Trimming at V came to 0 bases and at J to 1 base, leaving 3 bases not matched to a gene. CDR3 DNA sequence: TGCGCCAGCAGCTTGGCCGGGGACAGCCAAGAGACCCAGTACTTC. This sequence encodes CASSLAGDSQETQYF. The whole variable domain, remainder taken from reference TRBV5-1 and TRBJ2-5, is KAGVTQTPRYLIKTRGQQVTLSCSPISGHRSVSWYQQTPGQGLQFLFEYFSETQRNKGNFPGRFSGRQFSNSRSEMNVSTLELGDSALYLCASSLAGDSQETQYFGPGTRLLVL.

This clonotype occurred a few times. The chain links TRBV6-5 to TRBJ2-7, with D hard to call. Trimming stripped 2 bases from V and 2 bases from J, with 10 bases between. This CDR3 comprises 14 residues. Germline assignment: CDR1 MNHEY and CDR2 SVGAGI. The CDR3 nucleotides read TGTGCCAGCAGTTACGTCGGTGGGCCCTACGAGCAGTACTTC. Protein sequence: CASSYVGGPYEQYF.

This clonotype was picked up many times. The V and J genes are TRBV20-1 and TRBJ2-5; D remains unclear. The length of the CDR3 is 9 residues. Germline V gene data show CDR1 as DFQATT and CDR2 as SNEGSKA (reference sequence). V was clipped by 1 base and J by 12 bases, with 6 bases between them. The CDR3 region has the DNA TGCAGTGCTAGAGGTCCAGAGTACTTC. Its protein is CSARGPEYF.

V gene TRBV4-3 combines with J gene TRBJ2-1, with D maybe TRBD2 (7 bases). The CDR3 is made up of 15 amino acids. Between the trimmed V and J ends, which lost 4 bases and 4 bases, there was a span of 14 bases. CDR1 and CDR2 (germline): LGHNA, YSLEER. The CDR3: CASSPRGAGYNEQFF. In nucleotides, the CDR3 is TGCGCCAGCAGCCCCCGGGGGGCGGGGTACAATGAGCAGTTCTTC.

This clonotype was observed at least ten times. The gene calls are TRBV5-1 and TRBJ2-4; D remains unclear. Germline-derived CDR1 and CDR2 are SGHRS and YFSETQ. This CDR3 has 12 amino acids. The V gene lost 0 bases and the J gene lost 6 bases, with 4 bases spanning the gap. CDR3: CASSLDRNIQYF. CDR3 nucleotides: TGCGCCAGCAGCTTGGACAGAAACATTCAGTACTTC.

This clonotype came up a few times. The CDR3 DNA reads TGTGCCAGCAGCCAAGTAGGCGGATTGAATCAGCCCCAGCATTTT. It encodes CASSQVGGLNQPQHF. This chain joins TRBV3-1 and TRBJ1-5; D gene unclear. The germline gives CDR1 LGHDT, CDR2 YNNKEL (reference sequence). The V and J ends lost 1 base and 4 bases respectively, with 11 bases between them. The CDR3 contains 15 residues.

This clonotype was found a few times. The rearrangement joins TRBV7-2 to TRBJ1-5; D may be TRBD1 (5 bases). The CDR3 runs 15 residues. Trimming pared 5 bases from V and 1 base from J, leaving 12 bases between. CDR1 and CDR2 (germline): SGHTA, FQGNSA. CDR3 sequence reads: CASSPGTTSNQPQHF. CDR3 in DNA: TGTGCCAGCAGCCCCGGGACTACAAGCAATCAGCCCCAGCATTTT.

This clonotype was observed a few times. The V gene is TRBV24-1, the J gene TRBJ2-7; 9 bases agree with TRBD1. Looked up from germline, CDR1 is KGHDR and CDR2 is SFDVKD. Trimming cost V 9 bases and J 5 bases; bases outside gene matches: 7. The CDR3 loop spans 13 amino acids. In nucleotides, the CDR3 is TGTGCCACCGATGCCGGGACAGGGAACGAGCAGTACTTC. This sequence encodes CATDAGTGNEQYF.

V usage is TRBV6-1 and J usage is TRBJ2-5, with TRBD2 matching 8 bases. Germline V lookup: CDR1 MNHNS, CDR2 SASEGT. The CDR3 runs to 16 residues. Germline trimming cut 7 bases from V and 6 bases from J; bases unmatched to any gene: 16. The CDR3 DNA sequence: TGTGCCAGCACCTCACGGATGAGCGGGAGAACGCAGACCCAGTACTTC. It yields the protein CASTSRMSGRTQTQYF.

This clonotype was counted at least ten times. V and J are TRBV10-3 and TRBJ1-1, with a possible D match to TRBD1 (5 bases). The CDR3 is 15 amino acids. The germline CDR1 and CDR2 sequences are ENHRY and SYGVKD. V was pared by 2 bases and J by 0 bases, with 10 bases between. The CDR3 spells CAISETGTVNTEAFF. The CDR3 region has the DNA TGTGCCATCAGTGAGACCGGGACGGTGAACACTGAAGCTTTCTTT.

This sequence joins TRBV6-2 or TRBV6-3 and TRBJ2-2, with 8 bases that match TRBD1. J was trimmed by 6 bases and V by 6 bases; bases with no gene match: 9. This CDR3 contains 15 residues. CDR1 is MNHEY and CDR2 is SVGEGT in the germline V gene. The CDR3 protein is CASRDREGLSGELFF. CDR3 DNA sequence: TGTGCCAGCAGGGACAGGGAAGGATTATCCGGGGAGCTGTTTTTT.

This clonotype was counted at least ten times. The chain links TRBV7-2 to TRBJ1-4; D is uncertain. The CDR3 sequence is 14 residues long. Trimming removed 2 bases from V and 6 bases from J, with 10 bases in between. Germline V lookup: CDR1 SGHTA, CDR2 FQGNSA. The CDR3 DNA reads TGTGCCAGCAGCTTAATGGGAGGGTATGAAAAACTGTTTTTT. Protein product: CASSLMGGYEKLFF.

This clonotype was detected many times. The gene calls are TRBV10-3 and TRBJ1-5; the D gene is possibly TRBD1 (5 bases). Germline V gene data show CDR1 as ENHRY and CDR2 as SYGVKD. V was pared by 11 bases and J by 6 bases, with 23 bases between. CDR3 length equals 15 residues. The CDR3, as DNA: TGTGCCTCATTACCCGGGACGGGGTTTGGTCAGCCCCAGCATTTT. It yields the protein CASLPGTGFGQPQHF.

This clonotype was seen at least ten times. This chain connects TRBV7-6 to TRBJ2-7; 9 nucleotides match TRBD1. This CDR3 has 15 amino acids. V dropped 4 bases and J dropped 4; count of bases not matched to a gene: 8. CDR1 and CDR2 (germline): SGHVS, FNYEAQ. In DNA form, the CDR3 reads TGTGCCAGCAGCTCAAGCGGGGACAGGGCTTACGAGCAGTACTTC. Residues: CASSSSGDRAYEQYF.

This clonotype has a count of ten or more. V gene TRBV18 combines with J gene TRBJ2-5; perhaps TRBD1 as D (5 bases). V was cut by 3 bases and J by 5 bases, with 19 bases left in between. The germline V gene has CDR1 KGHSH and CDR2 LQKENI. The CDR3 runs 16 residues. The CDR3: CASSPSDSSRRETQYF. The CDR3 DNA follows: TGTGCCAGCTCACCTTCCGACAGCTCCAGAAGGGAGACCCAGTACTTC.

This clonotype came up many times. The genes are TRBV29-1 and TRBJ2-5, with no clear D. Germline V lookup: CDR1 SQVTM, CDR2 ANQGSEA. Deletions cut 5 bases from V and 4 bases from J, with 11 bases between. This CDR3 is built from 12 residues. CDR3 DNA: TGCAGCGTTAGTGGCGGTCCAGAGACCCAGTACTTC. This encodes CSVSGGPETQYF.

This clonotype occurred many times. The chain couples TRBV5-1 to TRBJ2-7, with D possibly TRBD1 on 6 matching bases. Trimming pared 1 base from V and 1 base from J, leaving 9 bases between. This CDR3 contains 14 residues. Germline CDR1 is SGHRS and CDR2 is YFSETQ. The CDR3 DNA is TGCGCCAGCAGCTTGAGGGACACTTCCTACGAGCAGTACTTC. This encodes CASSLRDTSYEQYF. Full variable domain (remainder filled in from reference TRBV5-1 and TRBJ2-7): KAGVTQTPRYLIKTRGQQVTLSCSPISGHRSVSWYQQTPGQGLQFLFEYFSETQRNKGNFPGRFSGRQFSNSRSEMNVSTLELGDSALYLCASSLRDTSYEQYFGPGTRLTVT.

This clonotype has a count of ten or more. V is TRBV5-1 and J is TRBJ2-3; no firm D call. CDR1 is SGHRS and CDR2 is YFSETQ in the germline V gene. This CDR3 has 13 amino acids. V dropped 5 bases and J dropped 1 base, with 8 bases sitting between them. CDR3 loop: CASRTEGTDTQYF. In nucleotides, the CDR3 is TGCGCCAGCAGGACCGAGGGCACAGATACGCAGTATTTT.

The chain is built from TRBV20-1 and TRBJ2-3, with 8 bases identical to TRBD1. The germline gives CDR1 DFQATT, CDR2 SNEGSKA (reference sequence). The CDR3 is made up of 15 amino acids. The junction had 7 bases not matched to a gene; V was cut back by 5 bases and J by 0 bases. The CDR3 loop is CSAPGGFSSTDTQYF. The CDR3 coding sequence is TGCAGTGCTCCAGGGGGCTTCTCTAGCACAGATACGCAGTATTTT.

This clonotype came up many times. The chain combines TRBV11-2 with TRBJ2-1, with a weak D call TRBD2 (5 bases). Trimming left V 5 bases short and J 4 bases short, with 9 bases between. This CDR3 has 13 residues. CDR1 and CDR2 from the germline V gene are SGHAT and FQNNGV. The CDR3 DNA reads as TGTGCCAGCAGCACGACTATATACAATGAGCAGTTCTTC. Translated, it gives CASSTTIYNEQFF. Looking up the rest from reference TRBV11-2 and TRBJ2-1 gives the full variable domain: EAGVAQSPRYKIIEKRQSVAFWCNPISGHATLYWYQQILGQGPKLLIQFQNNGVVDDSQLPKDRFSAERLKGVDSTLKIQPAKLEDSAVYLCASSTTIYNEQFFGPGTRLTVL.